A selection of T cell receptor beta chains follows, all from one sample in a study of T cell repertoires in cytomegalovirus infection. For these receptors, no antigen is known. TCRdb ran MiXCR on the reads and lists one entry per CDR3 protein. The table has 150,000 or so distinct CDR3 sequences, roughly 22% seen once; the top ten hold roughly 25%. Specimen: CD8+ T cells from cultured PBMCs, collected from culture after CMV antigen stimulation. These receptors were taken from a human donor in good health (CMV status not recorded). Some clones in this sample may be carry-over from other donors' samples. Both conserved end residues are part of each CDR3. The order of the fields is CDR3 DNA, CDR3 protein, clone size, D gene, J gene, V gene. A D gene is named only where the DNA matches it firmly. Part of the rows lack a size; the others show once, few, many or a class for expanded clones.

CDR3nt: TGTGCCAGCAGTCCCTGGACCTACGAGCAGTACTTC
CDR3aa: CASSPWTYEQYF
abundance: -
d_gene: -
j_gene: TRBJ2-7
v_gene: TRBV6-1

CDR3nt: TGTGCCAGCAGCTTAGCTGTCGGGGTATTAGGCTCTGGAAACACCATATATTTT
CDR3aa: CASSLAVGVLGSGNTIYF
abundance: few
d_gene: -
j_gene: TRBJ1-3
v_gene: TRBV7-2

CDR3nt: TGTGCCACCCGGGACGGCGACTCCTACAATGAGCAGTTCTTC
CDR3aa: CATRDGDSYNEQFF
abundance: -
d_gene: -
j_gene: TRBJ2-1
v_gene: TRBV10-3

CDR3nt: TGTGCCAGCAGCCACCCCGCGGGGGCTAGCGGGGGGCCTATCTACGAGCAGTACTTC
CDR3aa: CASSHPAGASGGPIYEQYF
abundance: few
d_gene: TRBD2
j_gene: TRBJ2-7
v_gene: TRBV4-2

CDR3nt: TGCGCCAGCAGCCTACGGGACACACGGCAGGACTATGGCTACACCTTC
CDR3aa: CASSLRDTRQDYGYTF
abundance: -
d_gene: -
j_gene: TRBJ1-2
v_gene: TRBV4-1

CDR3nt: TGCGCCAGCAGCCAAGACCGGGGGACAAACACAGATACGCAGTATTTT
CDR3aa: CASSQDRGTNTDTQYF
abundance: -
d_gene: -
j_gene: TRBJ2-3
v_gene: TRBV4-1

CDR3nt: TGTGCCAGCAGCTGGTGGGACAGGGCCACCGGGGAGCTGTTTTTT
CDR3aa: CASSWWDRATGELFF
abundance: -
d_gene: TRBD1
j_gene: TRBJ2-2
v_gene: TRBV7-2

CDR3nt: TGTGCCAGCAGCGACGGACGGAACACTGAAGCTTTCTTT
CDR3aa: CASSDGRNTEAFF
abundance: -
d_gene: -
j_gene: TRBJ1-1
v_gene: TRBV7-9

CDR3nt: TGTGCCAGCAGCTTAGCGGAGGGCTATAACACTGAAGCTTTCTTT
CDR3aa: CASSLAEGYNTEAFF
abundance: -
d_gene: -
j_gene: TRBJ1-1
v_gene: TRBV7-6

CDR3nt: TGTGCCAGCAGTTACTCAGGGAGCGGTCAGCCCCAGCATTTT
CDR3aa: CASSYSGSGQPQHF
abundance: -
d_gene: -
j_gene: TRBJ1-5
v_gene: TRBV6-6

CDR3nt: TGTGCCAGCTACGACTGGGACGAGAACACCGGGGAGCTGTTTTTT
CDR3aa: CASYDWDENTGELFF
abundance: -
d_gene: -
j_gene: TRBJ2-2
v_gene: TRBV6-6

CDR3nt: TGCGCCAGCAGCCAAGTTGGGGTACGTGAAAAACTGTTTTTT
CDR3aa: CASSQVGVREKLFF
abundance: -
d_gene: -
j_gene: TRBJ1-4
v_gene: TRBV4-1

CDR3nt: TGTGCCAGTACGGACTATGGGACTAGCGGGTACAATGAGCAGTTCTTC
CDR3aa: CASTDYGTSGYNEQFF
abundance: few
d_gene: TRBD2
j_gene: TRBJ2-1
v_gene: TRBV19

CDR3nt: TGTGCCAGCAGCCGGACAGGGTCAACTAATGAAAAACTGTTTTTT
CDR3aa: CASSRTGSTNEKLFF
abundance: -
d_gene: TRBD1
j_gene: TRBJ1-4
v_gene: TRBV11-1

CDR3nt: TGTGCCAGCAGCCTGGACAGGGAAGTCACCAGCGTCTCCTACGAGCAGTACTTC
CDR3aa: CASSLDREVTSVSYEQYF
abundance: few
d_gene: TRBD1
j_gene: TRBJ2-7
v_gene: TRBV6-2/TRBV6-3

CDR3nt: TGTGCCAGCAGCCCAGCTTTGCCCGACGCTTATTCTAGCACAGATACGCAGTATTTT
CDR3aa: CASSPALPDAYSSTDTQYF
abundance: -
d_gene: -
j_gene: TRBJ2-3
v_gene: TRBV7-9

CDR3nt: TGTGCCAGCAGTTTAGGGCGGGCTAATGAAAAACTGTTTTTT
CDR3aa: CASSLGRANEKLFF
abundance: medium-sized
d_gene: -
j_gene: TRBJ1-4
v_gene: TRBV12-3/TRBV12-4

CDR3nt: TGCGCCAGCAGCCAAACTCTAAGGGCCGATCAGCCCCAGCATTTT
CDR3aa: CASSQTLRADQPQHF
abundance: -
d_gene: -
j_gene: TRBJ1-5
v_gene: TRBV4-1

CDR3nt: TGCGCCAGCAGCCAGAACCTAGGGGGGGCCTCCTACGAGCAGTACTTC
CDR3aa: CASSQNLGGASYEQYF
abundance: few
d_gene: -
j_gene: TRBJ2-7
v_gene: TRBV4-3

CDR3nt: TGCGCCAGCAGCCCCACCGAGGATTCTAACTATGGCTACACCTTC
CDR3aa: CASSPTEDSNYGYTF
abundance: -
d_gene: -
j_gene: TRBJ1-2
v_gene: TRBV4-1

CDR3nt: TGTGCCAGCAGCTCTTGGGACTTTTCCACAGATACGCAGTATTTT
CDR3aa: CASSSWDFSTDTQYF
abundance: few
d_gene: -
j_gene: TRBJ2-3
v_gene: TRBV11-1

CDR3nt: TGTGCCAGCAGCCAATTGGGGGGGACCCGGGACACTGAAGCTTTCTTT
CDR3aa: CASSQLGGTRDTEAFF
abundance: -
d_gene: -
j_gene: TRBJ1-1
v_gene: TRBV6-5

CDR3nt: TGTGCCAGCAGCTCGGAGGGGTCCTACGAGCAGTACTTC
CDR3aa: CASSSEGSYEQYF
abundance: -
d_gene: -
j_gene: TRBJ2-7
v_gene: TRBV5-4

CDR3nt: TGTGCCAGTATGGAACTAGCGGGTTCCTACAATGAGCAGTTCTTC
CDR3aa: CASMELAGSYNEQFF
abundance: few
d_gene: TRBD2
j_gene: TRBJ2-1
v_gene: TRBV19